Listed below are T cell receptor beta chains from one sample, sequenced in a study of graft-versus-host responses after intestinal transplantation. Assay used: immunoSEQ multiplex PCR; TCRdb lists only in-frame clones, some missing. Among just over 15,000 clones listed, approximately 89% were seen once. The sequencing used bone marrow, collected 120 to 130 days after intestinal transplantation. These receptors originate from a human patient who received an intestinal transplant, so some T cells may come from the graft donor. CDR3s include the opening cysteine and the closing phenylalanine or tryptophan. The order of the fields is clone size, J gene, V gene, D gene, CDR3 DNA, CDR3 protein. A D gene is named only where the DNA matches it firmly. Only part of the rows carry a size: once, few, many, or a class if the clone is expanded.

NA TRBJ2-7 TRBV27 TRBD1 TGTGCCAGCAGCAGACAGGGACACGAGCAGTACTTC CASSRQGHEQYF
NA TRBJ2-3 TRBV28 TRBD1 TGTGCCAGCGGGGACAGCGAAAACTACACAGATACGCAGTATTTT CASGDSENYTDTQYF
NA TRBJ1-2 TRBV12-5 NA TGTGCTAGTGTCTTGGGTGAGGGCCCCTATGGCTACACCTTC CASVLGEGPYGYTF
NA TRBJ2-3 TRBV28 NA TGTGCCAGCACCGCCTCTGGGGGGAGAGAAGATACGCAGTATTTT CASTASGGREDTQYF
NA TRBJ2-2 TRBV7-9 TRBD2 TGTGCCAGCAGCTTAGGCCGGATAGCGGGAGGCGGGGAGCTGTTTTTT CASSLGRIAGGGELFF
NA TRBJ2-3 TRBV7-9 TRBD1 TGTGCCAGCAGCTTAGGAGGGGGCCTAGATACGCAGTATTTT CASSLGGGLDTQYF
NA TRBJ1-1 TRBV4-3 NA TGCGCCAGCAGCCAAGATGAAATCGGCACTGAAGCTTTCTTT CASSQDEIGTEAFF
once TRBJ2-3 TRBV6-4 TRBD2 TGTGCCAGCAGTGCCGGGACTAGCGGCACAGATACGCAGTATTTT CASSAGTSGTDTQYF
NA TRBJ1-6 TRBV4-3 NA TGCGCCAGCAGCCAAGATCTAGGCTACAATAATTCACCCCTCCACTTT CASSQDLGYNNSPLHF
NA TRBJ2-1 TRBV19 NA TGTGCCAGTAGTATTTCCCCTGCTATGTTGGGGGGTGAGCAGTTCTTC CASSISPAMLGGEQFF
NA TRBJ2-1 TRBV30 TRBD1 TGTGCCTGGGCCTCCGGACAGGGGGATAGGCAGTTCTTC CAWASGQGDRQFF
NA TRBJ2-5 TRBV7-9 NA TGTGCCAGCAGCTTAGTCGGGGGTGAAGAGACCCAGTACTTC CASSLVGGEETQYF
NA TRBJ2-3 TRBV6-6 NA TGTGCCAGCAGGACGTTGGGAGATACGCAGTATTTT CASRTLGDTQYF
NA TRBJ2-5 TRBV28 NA TGTGCCAGCAGTTTAGTGGGACTCCTCGGAGAGACCCAGTACTTC CASSLVGLLGETQYF
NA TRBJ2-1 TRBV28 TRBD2 TGTGCCAGCAGTTTTCTGGCTAGCGGGAGTAATGAGCAGTTCTTC CASSFLASGSNEQFF
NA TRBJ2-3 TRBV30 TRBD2 TGTGCCTGGACTAGCGGGAGGGTCACAGATACGCAGTATTTT CAWTSGRVTDTQYF
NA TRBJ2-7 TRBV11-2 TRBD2 TGTGCCAGCAGCTTAGGAGGCGGGAGGGCTGGCGAGCAGTACTTC CASSLGGGRAGEQYF
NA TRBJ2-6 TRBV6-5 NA TGTGCCAGCAGTTACTACGGGGCCAACGTCCTGACTTTC CASSYYGANVLTF
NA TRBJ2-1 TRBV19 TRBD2 TGTGCCAGTAGTAATTTGGCGGGAGCATACAATGAGCAGTTCTTC CASSNLAGAYNEQFF
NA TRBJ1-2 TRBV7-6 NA TGTGCCAGCAGCTTAGACGCAGGGGAGGGCTATGGCTACACCTTC CASSLDAGEGYGYTF
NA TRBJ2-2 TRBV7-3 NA TGTGCCAGCAGCTTAACCGGAGGCGGGACCCCGCACACCGGGGAGCTGTTTTTT CASSLTGGGTPHTGELFF
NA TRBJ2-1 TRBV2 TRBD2 TGTGCCAGCAGTGAAGGGGTGGGAGGGCAGAGTCTCTACAATGAGCAGTTCTTC CASSEGVGGQSLYNEQFF
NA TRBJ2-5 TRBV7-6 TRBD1 TGTGCCAGCAGCTTCCGTAGGGACAGGGGCCAAGAGACCCAGTACTTC CASSFRRDRGQETQYF
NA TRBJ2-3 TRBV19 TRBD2 TGTGCCAGTAGCAGGACTAGCGGGAGGGCCGGGAATACGCAGTATTTT CASSRTSGRAGNTQYF
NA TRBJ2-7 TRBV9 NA TGTGCCAGCACGGAGGGACAGTTCGACTACGAGCAGTACTTC CASTEGQFDYEQYF
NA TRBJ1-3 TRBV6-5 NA TGTGCCAGCAGTTACGGGGCATCGTCTGGAAACACCATATATTTT CASSYGASSGNTIYF
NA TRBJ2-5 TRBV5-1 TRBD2 TGCGCCAGCAGCTTACTTAGCGGGAGAGAGACCCAGTACTTC CASSLLSGRETQYF
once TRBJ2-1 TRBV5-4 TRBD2 TGTGCCAGCAGCGCTGGGACTAGCGGGTACAATGAGCAGTTCTTC CASSAGTSGYNEQFF
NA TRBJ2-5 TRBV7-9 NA TGTGCCAGCAGCTCCCAGCGGCACCTGCAAGAGACCCAGTACTTC CASSSQRHLQETQYF
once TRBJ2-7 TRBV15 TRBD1 TGTGCCACCAGCTTAGGACAGGGGGCCGGATACGAGCAGTACTTC CATSLGQGAGYEQYF
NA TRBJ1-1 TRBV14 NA TGTGCCAGCAGCCTCTTGGGACCGACGAACACTGAAGCTTTCTTT CASSLLGPTNTEAFF
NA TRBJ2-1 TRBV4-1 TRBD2 TGCGCCAGCAGCAGGGTAGCGGGAGAAGTAAATGAGCAGTTCTTC CASSRVAGEVNEQFF
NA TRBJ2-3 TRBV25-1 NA TGTGCCAGCAGTGGGGCCCTCTCCACAGATACGCAGTATTTT CASSGALSTDTQYF
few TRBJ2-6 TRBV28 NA TGTGCCAGCAGTTTTGGGGACTGGAGCTCTGGGGCCAACGTCCTGACTTTC CASSFGDWSSGANVLTF
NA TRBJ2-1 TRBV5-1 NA TGCGCCAGCAGCTTGTACAATGAGCAGTTCTTC CASSLYNEQFF
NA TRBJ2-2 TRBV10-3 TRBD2 TGTGCCATCAGTGGCTCTCCGGGACTAGGGCTTTCCGGGGAGCTGTTTTTT CAISGSPGLGLSGELFF
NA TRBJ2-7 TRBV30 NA TGTGCCTGGAGTGTACAGGGCTTGAGCTCCTACGAGCAGTACTTC CAWSVQGLSSYEQYF
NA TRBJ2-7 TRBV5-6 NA TGTGCCAGCAGAGTTACAGGGATGAAGGGCGAGCAGTACTTC CASRVTGMKGEQYF
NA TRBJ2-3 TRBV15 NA TGTGCCACCAACCCGGACAAAACAGATACGCAGTATTTT CATNPDKTDTQYF
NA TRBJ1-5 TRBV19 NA TGTGCCAGTAGTTTTCCTTCTTGGGACTTGACGAAGTATAGCAATCAGCCCCAGCATTTT CASSFPSWDLTKYSNQPQHF
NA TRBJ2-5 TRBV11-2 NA TGTGCCAGCAGCCCCCTTGGGGCAGGGAAGCAAGAGACCCAGTACTTC CASSPLGAGKQETQYF
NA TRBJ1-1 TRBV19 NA TGTGCCAGTAGTATTCTTGCGGGGCTGAACACTGAAGCTTTCTTT CASSILAGLNTEAFF
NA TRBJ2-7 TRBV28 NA TGTGCCAGCAGTCTCCCGCCCGCGGTCTCCTACGAGCAGTACTTC CASSLPPAVSYEQYF
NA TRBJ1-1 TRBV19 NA TGTGCCAGTAGTATAGCCGGTACTGAAGCTTTCTTT CASSIAGTEAFF
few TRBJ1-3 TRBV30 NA TGTGCCTGGAGTCTGGGTCGAAACACCATATATTTT CAWSLGRNTIYF
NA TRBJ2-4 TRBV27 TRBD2 TGTGCCAGCAGTCAAATAACTAGCGGGAGGGCCAAAAACATTCAGTACTTC CASSQITSGRAKNIQYF
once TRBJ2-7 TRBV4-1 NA TGCGCCAGCAGCCAAGGAGTAGGGGTCGCCTACGAGCAGTACTTC CASSQGVGVAYEQYF
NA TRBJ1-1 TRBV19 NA TGTGCCAGTAGTATCCTCCCCTTCAACCTGAACACTGAAGCTTTCTTT CASSILPFNLNTEAFF